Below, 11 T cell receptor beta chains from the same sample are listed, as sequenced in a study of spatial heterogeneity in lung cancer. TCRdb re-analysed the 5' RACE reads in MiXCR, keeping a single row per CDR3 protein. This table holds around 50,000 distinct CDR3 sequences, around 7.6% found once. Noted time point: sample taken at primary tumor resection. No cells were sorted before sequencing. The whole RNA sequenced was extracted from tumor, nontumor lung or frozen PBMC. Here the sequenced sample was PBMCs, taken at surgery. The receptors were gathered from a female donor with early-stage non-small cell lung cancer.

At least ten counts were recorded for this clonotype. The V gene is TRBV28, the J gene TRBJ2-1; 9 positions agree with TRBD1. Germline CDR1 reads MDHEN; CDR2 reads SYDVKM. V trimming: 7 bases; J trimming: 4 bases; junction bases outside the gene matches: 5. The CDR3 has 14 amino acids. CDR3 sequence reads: CASKGDRAYNEQFF. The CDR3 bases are TGTGCCAGCAAAGGGGACAGGGCATACAATGAGCAGTTCTTC.

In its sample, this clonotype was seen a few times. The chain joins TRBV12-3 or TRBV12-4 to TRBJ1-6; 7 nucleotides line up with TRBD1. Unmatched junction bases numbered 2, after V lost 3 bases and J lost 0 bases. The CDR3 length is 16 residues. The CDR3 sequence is CASSLTGSSYNSPLHF. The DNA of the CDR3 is TGTGCCAGCAGTTTGACAGGGAGCTCCTATAATTCACCCCTCCACTTT.

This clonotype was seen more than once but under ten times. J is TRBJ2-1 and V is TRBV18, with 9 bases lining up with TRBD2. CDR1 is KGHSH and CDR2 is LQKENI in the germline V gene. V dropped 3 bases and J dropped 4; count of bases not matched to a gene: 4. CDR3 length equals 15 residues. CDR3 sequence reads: CASSPVTSGYNEQFF. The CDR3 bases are TGTGCCAGCTCACCTGTGACTAGCGGTTACAATGAGCAGTTCTTC.

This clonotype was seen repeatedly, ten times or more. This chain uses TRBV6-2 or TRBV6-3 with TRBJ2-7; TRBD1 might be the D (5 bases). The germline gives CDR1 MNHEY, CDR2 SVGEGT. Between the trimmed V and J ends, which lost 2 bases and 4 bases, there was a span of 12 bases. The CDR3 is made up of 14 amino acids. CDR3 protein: CASSYGAGWYEQYF. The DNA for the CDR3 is TGTGCCAGCAGTTACGGCGCAGGGTGGTACGAGCAGTACTTC.

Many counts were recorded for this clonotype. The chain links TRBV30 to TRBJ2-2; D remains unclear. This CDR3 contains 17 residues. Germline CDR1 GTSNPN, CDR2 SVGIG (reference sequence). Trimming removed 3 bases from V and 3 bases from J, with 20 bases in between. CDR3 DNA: TGTGCCTGGAGCCAGACCACCCAGGCGCTCTACACCGGGGAGCTGTTTTTT. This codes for CAWSQTTQALYTGELFF.

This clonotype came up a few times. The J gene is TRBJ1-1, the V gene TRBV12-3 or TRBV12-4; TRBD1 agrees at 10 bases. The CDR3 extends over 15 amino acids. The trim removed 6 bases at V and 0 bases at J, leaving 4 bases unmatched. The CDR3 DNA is TGTGCCAGCAGGGGGGGGACAGGGGTGAACACTGAAGCTTTCTTT. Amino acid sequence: CASRGGTGVNTEAFF.

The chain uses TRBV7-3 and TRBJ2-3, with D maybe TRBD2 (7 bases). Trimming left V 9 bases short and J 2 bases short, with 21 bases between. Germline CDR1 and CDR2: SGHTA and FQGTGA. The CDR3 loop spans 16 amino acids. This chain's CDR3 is CARRGGVATPTDTQYF. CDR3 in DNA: TGTGCCAGAAGAGGGGGGGTAGCTACCCCCACAGATACGCAGTATTTT.

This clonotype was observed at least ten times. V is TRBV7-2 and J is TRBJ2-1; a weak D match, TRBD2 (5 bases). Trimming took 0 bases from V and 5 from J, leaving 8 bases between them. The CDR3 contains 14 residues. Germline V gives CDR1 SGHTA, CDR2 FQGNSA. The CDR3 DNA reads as TGTGCCAGCAGCTTAGCGGGGAGAAACAATGAGCAGTTCTTC. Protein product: CASSLAGRNNEQFF.

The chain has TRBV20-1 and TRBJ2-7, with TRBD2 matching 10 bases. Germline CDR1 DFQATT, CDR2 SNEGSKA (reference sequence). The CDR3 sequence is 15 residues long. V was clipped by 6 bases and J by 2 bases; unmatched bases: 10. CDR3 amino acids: CSASRASGGPYEQYF. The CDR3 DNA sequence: TGCAGTGCAAGTAGGGCTAGCGGGGGACCCTACGAGCAGTACTTC.

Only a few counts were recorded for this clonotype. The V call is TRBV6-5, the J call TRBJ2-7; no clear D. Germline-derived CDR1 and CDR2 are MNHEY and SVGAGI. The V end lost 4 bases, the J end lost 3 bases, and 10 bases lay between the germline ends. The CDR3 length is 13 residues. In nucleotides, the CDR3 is TGTGCCAGCAGTTCCCCCAAATACTACGAGCAGTACTTC. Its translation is CASSSPKYYEQYF.

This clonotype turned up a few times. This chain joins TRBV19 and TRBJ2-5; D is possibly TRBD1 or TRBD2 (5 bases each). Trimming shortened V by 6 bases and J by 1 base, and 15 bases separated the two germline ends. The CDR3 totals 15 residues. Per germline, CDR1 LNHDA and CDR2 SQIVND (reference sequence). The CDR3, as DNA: TGTGCCAGTAGCCCACCTCGAGGGGTCCAAGAGACCCAGTACTTC. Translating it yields CASSPPRGVQETQYF.